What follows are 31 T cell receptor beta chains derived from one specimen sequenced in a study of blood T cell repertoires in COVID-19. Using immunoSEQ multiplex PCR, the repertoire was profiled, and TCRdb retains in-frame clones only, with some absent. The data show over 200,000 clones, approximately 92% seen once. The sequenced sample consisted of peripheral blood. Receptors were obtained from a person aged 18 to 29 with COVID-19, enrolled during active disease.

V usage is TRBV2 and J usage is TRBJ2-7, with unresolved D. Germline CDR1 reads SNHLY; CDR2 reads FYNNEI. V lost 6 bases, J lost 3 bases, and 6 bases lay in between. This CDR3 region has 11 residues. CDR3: CASRRYYEQYF. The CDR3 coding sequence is TGTGCCAGCAGGCGTTACTACGAGCAGTACTTC.

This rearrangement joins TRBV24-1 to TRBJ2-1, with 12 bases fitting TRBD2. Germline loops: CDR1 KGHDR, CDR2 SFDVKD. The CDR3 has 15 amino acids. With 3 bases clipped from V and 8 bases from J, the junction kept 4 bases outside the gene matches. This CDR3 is CATSDRLAGVDEQFF. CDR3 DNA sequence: TGTGCCACCAGTGATCGACTAGCGGGAGTCGATGAGCAGTTCTTC.

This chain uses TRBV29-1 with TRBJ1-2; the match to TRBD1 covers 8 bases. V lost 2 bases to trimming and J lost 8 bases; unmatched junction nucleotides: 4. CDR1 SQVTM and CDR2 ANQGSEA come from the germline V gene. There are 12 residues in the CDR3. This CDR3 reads CSVETTGVGYTF. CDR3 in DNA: TGCAGCGTTGAAACGACAGGGGTCGGCTACACCTTC.

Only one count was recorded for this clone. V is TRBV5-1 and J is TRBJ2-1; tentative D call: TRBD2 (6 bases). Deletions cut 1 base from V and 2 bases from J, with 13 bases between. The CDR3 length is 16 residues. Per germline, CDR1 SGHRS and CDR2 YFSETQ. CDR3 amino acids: CASSLRAGNPYNEQFF. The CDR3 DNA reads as TGCGCCAGCAGCTTGCGGGCGGGAAACCCCTACAATGAGCAGTTCTTC.

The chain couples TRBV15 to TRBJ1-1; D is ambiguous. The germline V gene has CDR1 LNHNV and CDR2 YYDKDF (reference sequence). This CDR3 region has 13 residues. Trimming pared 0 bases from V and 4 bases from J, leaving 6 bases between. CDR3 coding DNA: TGTGCCACCAGCAGAGATGAGAGCACTGAAGCTTTCTTT. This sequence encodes CATSRDESTEAFF.

In DNA form, the CDR3 reads TGTGCCAGTAGTATAGCGGGCAGGGAATACGAGCAGTACTTC. Amino acid sequence: CASSIAGREYEQYF. V gene TRBV19 combines with J gene TRBJ2-7, with a possible D match to TRBD1 (5 bases). Germline values: CDR1 LNHDA, CDR2 SQIVND (reference sequence). Trimming took 1 base from V and 4 from J, leaving 11 bases between them. The CDR3 sequence is 14 residues long.

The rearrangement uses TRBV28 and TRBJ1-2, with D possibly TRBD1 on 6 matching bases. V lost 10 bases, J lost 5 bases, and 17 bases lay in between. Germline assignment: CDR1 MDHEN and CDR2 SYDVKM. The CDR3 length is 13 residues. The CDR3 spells CAITDSAGYGYTF. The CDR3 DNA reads TGTGCCATTACGGACAGTGCCGGATATGGCTACACCTTC.

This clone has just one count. CDR3 sequence: CASSWLAGTSTDTQYF. The CDR3 nucleotides are TGTGCCAGCAGTTGGCTAGCGGGGACTAGCACAGATACGCAGTATTTT. The V gene is TRBV5-8, the J gene TRBJ2-3, with 9 bases identical to TRBD2. After removal of 5 bases from V and 0 bases from J, the junction contained 7 bases not matched to a gene. The V gene's germline CDR1 is SGHTS and CDR2 YDEGEE. CDR3 size: 16 residues.

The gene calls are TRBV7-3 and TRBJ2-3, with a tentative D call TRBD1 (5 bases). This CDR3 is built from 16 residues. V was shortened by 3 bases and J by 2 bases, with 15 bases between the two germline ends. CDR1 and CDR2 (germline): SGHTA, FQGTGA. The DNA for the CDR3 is TGTGCCAGCAGCTTCTCCGGACAAGCCCCCACAGATACGCAGTATTTT. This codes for CASSFSGQAPTDTQYF.

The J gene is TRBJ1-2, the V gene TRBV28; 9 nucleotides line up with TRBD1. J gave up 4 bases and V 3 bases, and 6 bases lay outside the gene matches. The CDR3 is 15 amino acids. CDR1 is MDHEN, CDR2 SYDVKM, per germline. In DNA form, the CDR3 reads TGTGCCAGCAGTTTCCGGGACAGGGTCGGCTATGGCTACACCTTC. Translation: CASSFRDRVGYGYTF.

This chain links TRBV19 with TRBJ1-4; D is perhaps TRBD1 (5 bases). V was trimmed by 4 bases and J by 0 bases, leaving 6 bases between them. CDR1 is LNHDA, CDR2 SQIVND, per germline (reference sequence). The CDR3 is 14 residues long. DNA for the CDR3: TGTGCCAGTAGTAAACAGGCAACTAATGAAAAACTGTTTTTT. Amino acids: CASSKQATNEKLFF. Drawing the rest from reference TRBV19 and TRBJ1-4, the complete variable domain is DGGITQSPKYLFRKEGQNVTLSCEQNLNHDAMYWYRQDPGQGLRLIYYSQIVNDFQKGDIAEGYSVSREKKESFPLTVTSAQKNPTAFYLCASSKQATNEKLFFGSGTQLSVL.

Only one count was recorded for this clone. The CDR3 is CASSQGTRAGPQHF. The CDR3 DNA follows: TGTGCCAGCAGCCAAGGGACAAGGGCCGGACCCCAGCATTTT. This chain uses TRBV7-9 with TRBJ1-5, with TRBD1 as a possible D gene (6 bases). Trimming took off 5 bases at V and 10 bases at J, with 18 bases between the two ends. The germline gives CDR1 SEHNR, CDR2 FQNEAQ (reference sequence). The CDR3 length is 14 residues.

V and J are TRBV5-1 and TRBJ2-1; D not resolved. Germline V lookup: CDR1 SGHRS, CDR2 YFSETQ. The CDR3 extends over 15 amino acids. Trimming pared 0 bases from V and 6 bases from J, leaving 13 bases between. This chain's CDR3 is CASSLGDSASNEQFF. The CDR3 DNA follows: TGCGCCAGCAGCTTGGGAGACTCGGCCAGCAATGAGCAGTTCTTC.

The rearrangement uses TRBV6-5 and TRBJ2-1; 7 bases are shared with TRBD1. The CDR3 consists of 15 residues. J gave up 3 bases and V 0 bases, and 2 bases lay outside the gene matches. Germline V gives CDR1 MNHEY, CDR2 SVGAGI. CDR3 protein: CASSYSGGGYNEQFF. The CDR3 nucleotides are TGTGCCAGCAGTTACTCAGGGGGCGGCTACAATGAGCAGTTCTTC.

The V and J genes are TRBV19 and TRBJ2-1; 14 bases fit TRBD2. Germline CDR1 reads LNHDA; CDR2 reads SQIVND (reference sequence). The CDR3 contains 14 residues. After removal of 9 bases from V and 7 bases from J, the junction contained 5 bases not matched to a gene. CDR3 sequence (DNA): TGTGCCAGCTCGACTAGCGGGAGGGGTAATGAGCAGTTCTTC. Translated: CASSTSGRGNEQFF.

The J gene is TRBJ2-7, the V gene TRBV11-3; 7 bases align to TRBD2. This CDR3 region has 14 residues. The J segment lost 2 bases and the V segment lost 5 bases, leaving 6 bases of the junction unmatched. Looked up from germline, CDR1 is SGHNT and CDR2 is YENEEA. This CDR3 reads CASSPMAGAYEQYF. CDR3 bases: TGTGCCAGCAGCCCCATGGCGGGAGCCTACGAGCAGTACTTC.

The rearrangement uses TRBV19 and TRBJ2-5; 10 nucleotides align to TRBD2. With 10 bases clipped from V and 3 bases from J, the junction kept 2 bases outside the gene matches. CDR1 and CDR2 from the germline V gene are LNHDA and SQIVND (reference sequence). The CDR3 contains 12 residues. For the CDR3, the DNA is TGTGCCACCGGACTAGCGGAAGAGACCCAGTACTTC. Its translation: CATGLAEETQYF.

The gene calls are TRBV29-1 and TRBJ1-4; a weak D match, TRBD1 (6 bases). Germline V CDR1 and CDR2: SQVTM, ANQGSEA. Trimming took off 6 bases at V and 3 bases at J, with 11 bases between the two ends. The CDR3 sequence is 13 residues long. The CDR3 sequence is CSVRGGANEKLFF. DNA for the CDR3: TGCAGCGTCCGAGGGGGGGCTAATGAAAAACTGTTTTTT.

The CDR3 nucleotides are TGTGCCAGCAGTTCTCTGACAGCCTCCTACAATGAGCAGTTCTTC. Protein sequence: CASSSLTASYNEQFF. The chain carries TRBV27 and TRBJ2-1, with D possibly TRBD1 on 5 matching bases. Between the trimmed V and J ends, which lost 4 bases and 0 bases, there was a span of 10 bases. CDR1 and CDR2 (germline): MNHEY, SMNVEV (reference sequence). This CDR3 is built from 15 residues.

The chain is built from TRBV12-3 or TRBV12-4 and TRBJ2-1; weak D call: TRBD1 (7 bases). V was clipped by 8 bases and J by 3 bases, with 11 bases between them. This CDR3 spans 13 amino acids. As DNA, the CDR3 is TGTGCCAGCTCCCAGGGGGGCTACAATGAGCAGTTCTTC. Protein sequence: CASSQGGYNEQFF.

The CDR3 DNA reads TGTGCCACCAACCTACAGGGGGCCGGGGAGCTGTTTTTT. Amino acid sequence: CATNLQGAGELFF. The chain combines TRBV24-1 with TRBJ2-2, with 8 bases matching TRBD1. Germline CDR1 KGHDR, CDR2 SFDVKD. V lost 8 bases, J lost 6 bases, and 4 bases stayed unmatched. CDR3 size: 13 residues.

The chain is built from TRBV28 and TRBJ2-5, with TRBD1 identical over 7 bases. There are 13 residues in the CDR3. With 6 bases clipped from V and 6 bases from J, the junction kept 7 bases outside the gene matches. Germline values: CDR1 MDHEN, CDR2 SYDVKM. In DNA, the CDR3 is TGTGCCAGCAGGTCCGGGACAGAGAAGACCCAGTACTTC. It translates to CASRSGTEKTQYF.

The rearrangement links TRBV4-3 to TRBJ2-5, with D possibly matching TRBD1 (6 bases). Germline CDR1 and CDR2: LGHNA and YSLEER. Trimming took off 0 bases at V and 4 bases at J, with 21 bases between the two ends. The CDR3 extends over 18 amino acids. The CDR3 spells CASSQDGPMGARVETQYF. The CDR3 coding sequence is TGCGCCAGCAGCCAAGATGGCCCCATGGGGGCGAGGGTAGAGACCCAGTACTTC.

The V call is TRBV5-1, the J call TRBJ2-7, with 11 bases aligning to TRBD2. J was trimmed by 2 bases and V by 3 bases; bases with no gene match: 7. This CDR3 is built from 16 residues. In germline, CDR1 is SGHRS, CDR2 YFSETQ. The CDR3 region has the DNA TGCGCCAGCAGCTCCCAGATAGCGGGGGGGACCTACGAGCAGTACTTC. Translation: CASSSQIAGGTYEQYF. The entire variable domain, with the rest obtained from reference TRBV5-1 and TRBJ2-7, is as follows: KAGVTQTPRYLIKTRGQQVTLSCSPISGHRSVSWYQQTPGQGLQFLFEYFSETQRNKGNFPGRFSGRQFSNSRSEMNVSTLELGDSALYLCASSSQIAGGTYEQYFGPGTRLTVT.

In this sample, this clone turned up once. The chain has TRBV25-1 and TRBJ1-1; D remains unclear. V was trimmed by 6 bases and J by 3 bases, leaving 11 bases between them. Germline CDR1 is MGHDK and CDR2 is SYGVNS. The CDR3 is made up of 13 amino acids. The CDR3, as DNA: TGTGCCAGCAGCAACTTCCTGCACACTGAAGCTTTCTTT. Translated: CASSNFLHTEAFF. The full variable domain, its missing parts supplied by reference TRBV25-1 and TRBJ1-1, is EADIYQTPRYLVIGTGKKITLECSQTMGHDKMYWYQQDPGMELHLIHYSYGVNSTEKGDLSSESTVSRIRTEHFPLTLESARPSHTSQYLCASSNFLHTEAFFGQGTRLTVV.

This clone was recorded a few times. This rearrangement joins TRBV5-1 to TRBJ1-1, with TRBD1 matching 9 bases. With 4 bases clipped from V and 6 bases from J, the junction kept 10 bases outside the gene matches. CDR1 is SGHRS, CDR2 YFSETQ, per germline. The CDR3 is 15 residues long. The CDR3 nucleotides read TGCGCCAGCAGCCGTCCTATGGACAGGGGCGCTGAAGCTTTCTTT. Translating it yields CASSRPMDRGAEAFF.

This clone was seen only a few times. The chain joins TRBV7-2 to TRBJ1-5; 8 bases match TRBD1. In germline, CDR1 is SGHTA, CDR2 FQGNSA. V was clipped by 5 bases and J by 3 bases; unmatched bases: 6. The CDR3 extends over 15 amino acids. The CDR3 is CASSERTGTNQPQHF. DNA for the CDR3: TGTGCCAGCAGCGAACGGACAGGGACCAATCAGCCCCAGCATTTT.

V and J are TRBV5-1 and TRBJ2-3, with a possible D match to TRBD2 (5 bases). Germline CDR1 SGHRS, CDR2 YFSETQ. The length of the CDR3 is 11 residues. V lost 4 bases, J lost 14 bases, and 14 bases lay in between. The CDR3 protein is CASSHGEGRYF. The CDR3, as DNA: TGCGCCAGCAGCCACGGTGAGGGTCGGTATTTT. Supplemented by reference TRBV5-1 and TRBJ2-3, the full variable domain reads KAGVTQTPRYLIKTRGQQVTLSCSPISGHRSVSWYQQTPGQGLQFLFEYFSETQRNKGNFPGRFSGRQFSNSRSEMNVSTLELGDSALYLCASSHGEGRYFGPGTRLTVL.

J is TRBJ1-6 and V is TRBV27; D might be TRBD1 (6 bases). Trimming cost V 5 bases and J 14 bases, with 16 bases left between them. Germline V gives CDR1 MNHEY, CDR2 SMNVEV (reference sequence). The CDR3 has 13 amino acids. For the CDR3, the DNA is TGTGCCAGCAGTCACGGACAGAAGATCACCCTCCACTTT. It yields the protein CASSHGQKITLHF.

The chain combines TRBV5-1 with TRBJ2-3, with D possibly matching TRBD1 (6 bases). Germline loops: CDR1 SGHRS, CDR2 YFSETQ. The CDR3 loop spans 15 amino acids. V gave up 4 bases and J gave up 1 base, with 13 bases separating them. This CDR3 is CASSGQGLGTDTQYF. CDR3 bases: TGCGCCAGCAGCGGCCAGGGGTTAGGCACAGATACGCAGTATTTT.

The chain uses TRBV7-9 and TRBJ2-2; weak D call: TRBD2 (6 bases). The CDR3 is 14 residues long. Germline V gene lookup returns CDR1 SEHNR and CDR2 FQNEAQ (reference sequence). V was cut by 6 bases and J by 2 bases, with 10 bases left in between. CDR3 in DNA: TGTGCCAGCAGTCGGGACTCCAACACCGGGGAGCTGTTTTTT. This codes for CASSRDSNTGELFF.